Ten or more counts support the clone carrying this T cell receptor beta chain. The data were obtained in a study of early T cells in non-severe SARS-CoV-2 infection. The CDR3 is made up of 16 amino acids. The V gene end was trimmed by 3 bases and the J gene end by 0 bases; junction bases not matched to a gene: 9. From germline, CDR1 is DFQATT and CDR2 SNEGSKA (reference sequence). MiXCR, applied by TCRdb to the 5' RACE reads, yields one record per CDR3 protein. The sample gives 50,000 or so distinct CDR3 sequences, about 4.1% of which show up once; about 6% is in the top ten. What was sequenced was whole blood. The gene calls are TRBV20-1 and TRBJ1-1; 8 nucleotides align to TRBD1. This sequence originates from an adult who was a healthcare worker with PCR-confirmed SARS-CoV-2 infection or an uninfected control (not recorded which). CDR3 loop: CSARRNRGGLNTEAFF. The CDR3 nucleotides are TGCAGTGCTAGGCGAAACAGGGGGGGCCTGAACACTGAAGCTTTCTTT.